Shown below are 6 T cell receptor beta chains from a single sample sequenced in a study of cytomegalovirus exposure and HLA in healthy donors. The data were produced by immunoSEQ multiplex PCR, yet TCRdb's version contains in-frame clones alone and is incomplete. The data hold roughly 330,000 clones, with approximately 86% observed a single time. The sequencing input was PBMCs. The receptors derive from a woman aged 25-40 years in good health and CMV-seropositive.

The chain carries TRBV19 and TRBJ1-1; 9 bases match TRBD1. Germline CDR1 reads LNHDA; CDR2 reads SQIVND (reference sequence). CDR3 size: 13 residues. As DNA, the CDR3 is TGTGCTTCAACCACAGGGGGCTACACTGAAGCTTTCTTT. As protein: CASTTGGYTEAFF.

The chain employs TRBV4-2 and TRBJ2-6; the D is unclear. The CDR3 has 21 residues. The germline V gene encodes CDR1 LGHNA and CDR2 YNFKEQ. V was cut by 1 base and J by 0 bases, with 22 bases left in between. The CDR3, as DNA: TGTGCCAGCAGCCAAGTTTCTTTGGGCCCTAACCCTTACTCTGGGGCCAACGTCCTGACTTTC. Its protein is CASSQVSLGPNPYSGANVLTF.

This chain links TRBV6-1 with TRBJ1-5; D might be TRBD1 (5 bases). Germline V CDR1 and CDR2: MNHNS, SASEGT. The ends were cut back, 3 bases at V and 5 bases at J, with 17 bases in the middle. This CDR3 spans 16 amino acids. CDR3 DNA: TGTGCCAGCAGTGACCCGGTGGGGACGCGGGATCAGCCCCAGCATTTT. Its protein product is CASSDPVGTRDQPQHF.

The rearrangement joins TRBV5-6 to TRBJ2-7, with 8 bases matching TRBD1. Germline loops: CDR1 SGHDT, CDR2 YYEEEE. The V gene end was trimmed by 3 bases and the J gene end by 6 bases; junction bases not matched to a gene: 8. CDR3 length: 14 amino acids. CDR3 coding DNA: TGTGCCAGCAGCTCGGGACAGGCGGCAAGCGAGCAGTACTTC. It encodes CASSSGQAASEQYF.

Points on this clone: Distinct nucleotide sequences in the sample also encode this CDR3. This chain links TRBV6-5 with TRBJ1-1; D uncertain. This CDR3 has 14 amino acids. Trimming removed 4 bases from V and 0 bases from J, with 9 bases in between. The germline V gene encodes CDR1 MNHEY and CDR2 SVGAGI. For the CDR3, the DNA is TGTGCCAGCAGTTTAGGACGGATGAACACTGAAGCTTTCTTT. It specifies CASSLGRMNTEAFF.

The gene calls are TRBV2 and TRBJ2-7; the match to TRBD1 covers 8 bases. CDR1 is SNHLY, CDR2 FYNNEI, per germline. V gave up 8 bases and J gave up 0 bases; unmatched junction bases: 12. CDR3 size: 16 residues. The CDR3 sequence: CASGTTGTGVSYEQYF. DNA for the CDR3: TGTGCCAGCGGTACAACCGGGACAGGCGTCTCCTACGAGCAGTACTTC.